These T cell receptor beta chains were read from a single sample in a study of CD8+ T cells in alopecia areata. The assay was immunoSEQ multiplex PCR, and TCRdb's table has in-frame clones only and misses some. This sample has 200,000 or so clones, with 55% to 75% found just once. The input for sequencing was CD4+ T cells sorted from blood, taken at week 24, from a patient treated with tofacitinib. The receptors stem from a human donor with alopecia areata. Each CDR3 is given with its conserved first and last residue. D genes are given only for firm matches. Rows may omit the clone size; those that give it use once, few, many or a size class.

d_call,clone_size,j_call,v_call,cdr3_aa,cdr3_nt
TRBD2,once,TRBJ2-3,TRBV5-6,CASSFLTSGGHTDTQYF,TGTGCCAGCAGCTTCCTGACTAGCGGGGGGCACACAGATACGCAGTATTTT
TRBD2,NA,TRBJ2-1,TRBV25-1,CASSGSAGGPGNEQFF,TGTGCCAGCAGTGGGTCGGCGGGGGGGCCGGGCAATGAGCAGTTCTTC
NA,many,TRBJ2-1,TRBV5-6,CASSLEGLGPSYNEQFF,TGTGCCAGCAGCTTAGAAGGTCTGGGGCCCTCCTACAATGAGCAGTTCTTC
TRBD1,NA,TRBJ2-7,TRBV7-2,CASSRGQGTYEQYF,TGTGCCAGCAGCCGCGGACAGGGAACCTACGAGCAGTACTTC
TRBD1,few,TRBJ2-7,TRBV5-1,CASSLAPGQGSHEQYF,TGCGCCAGCAGCTTGGCACCGGGACAGGGGAGCCACGAGCAGTACTTC
NA,NA,TRBJ1-1,TRBV9,CASSRGDGPMNTEAFF,TGTGCCAGCAGCCGGGGGGACGGCCCAATGAACACTGAAGCTTTCTTT
TRBD1,NA,TRBJ2-5,TRBV18,CASSRTTGTGETQYF,TGTGCCAGCTCACGAACAACCGGGACAGGGGAGACCCAGTACTTC
NA,once,TRBJ1-1,TRBV28,CASSLGSHPAFF,TGTGCCAGCAGTTTAGGGTCTCACCCGGCTTTCTTT
NA,NA,TRBJ2-3,TRBV25-1,CATSRMGTDTQYF,TGTGCCACCTCCAGGATGGGGACAGATACGCAGTATTTT
NA,few,TRBJ2-5,TRBV5-1,CASSLAIGTQETQYF,TGCGCCAGCAGCTTGGCCATAGGGACCCAAGAGACCCAGTACTTC
NA,NA,TRBJ2-5,TRBV9,CASSVSPGETQYF,TGTGCCAGCAGCGTATCTCCGGGCGAGACCCAGTACTTC
NA,NA,TRBJ1-4,TRBV29-1,CSVWSGKLFF,TGCAGCGTTTGGTCTGGAAAACTGTTTTTT
NA,NA,TRBJ2-5,TRBV25-1,CASSDALGGKTQYF,TGTGCCAGCAGTGACGCCCTGGGTGGGAAGACCCAGTACTTC
NA,few,TRBJ2-1,TRBV10-3,CAISGRVGVNEQFF,TGTGCCATCAGTGGGAGGGTGGGAGTCAATGAGCAGTTCTTC
TRBD1,NA,TRBJ2-5,TRBV4-2,CASSRDRQETQYF,TGTGCCAGCAGCCGGGACAGACAAGAGACCCAGTACTTC
NA,NA,TRBJ1-3,TRBV25-1,CASSEAGMRNTIYF,TGTGCCAGCAGTGAGGCAGGGATGAGAAACACCATATATTTT
NA,NA,TRBJ2-7,TRBV29-1,CSVEDGAQEYF,TGCAGCGTTGAAGACGGGGCCCAGGAGTACTTC
TRBD1,NA,TRBJ2-2,TRBV5-4,CASSGQGANTGELFF,TGTGCCAGCAGCGGGCAGGGGGCAAACACCGGGGAGCTGTTTTTT
NA,NA,TRBJ2-7,TRBV7-3,CASSLLVAFSSSYEQYF,TGTGCCAGCAGCTTGTTAGTCGCGTTCTCGAGCTCCTACGAGCAGTACTTC
NA,once,TRBJ1-1,TRBV29-1,CSVSSANTEAFF,TGCAGCGTTTCATCTGCTAACACTGAAGCTTTCTTT
TRBD1,NA,TRBJ1-4,TRBV6-5,CASSETGEDEKLFF,TGTGCCAGCAGTGAGACAGGGGAGGATGAAAAACTGTTTTTT
NA,NA,TRBJ1-1,TRBV9,CASSRGAGTEAFF,TGTGCCAGCAGCCGAGGGGCAGGCACTGAAGCTTTCTTT
TRBD1,NA,TRBJ2-5,TRBV7-9,CASSSDRGRGETQYF,TGTGCCAGCAGCTCGGACAGGGGGCGCGGGGAGACCCAGTACTTC
NA,once,TRBJ1-4,TRBV4-1,CAKHGEGEEKLFF,TGCGCCAAGCACGGGGAGGGCGAGGAAAAACTGTTTTTT
TRBD1,NA,TRBJ2-5,TRBV30,CAWNPGQGLGETQYF,TGTGCCTGGAATCCGGGACAGGGGTTGGGGGAGACCCAGTACTTC
NA,few,TRBJ2-5,TRBV7-2,CASSLWETQYF,TGTGCCAGCAGCTTATGGGAGACCCAGTACTTC
NA,NA,TRBJ2-3,TRBV5-6,CASSLGLTQYF,TGTGCCAGCAGCTTGGGGTTGACGCAGTATTTT
NA,few,TRBJ2-3,TRBV7-9,CASSPHPTDTQYF,TGTGCCAGCAGCCCCCACCCCACAGATACGCAGTATTTT
TRBD1,NA,TRBJ2-5,TRBV9,CASSVDRDQETQYF,TGTGCCAGCAGTGTTGACAGGGACCAAGAGACCCAGTACTTC
TRBD1,NA,TRBJ2-4,TRBV29-1,CSVEGETGGRNIQYF,TGCAGCGTTGAAGGGGAGACAGGGGGGAGGAACATTCAGTACTTC
NA,NA,TRBJ1-1,TRBV4-1,CASSQIKRGEAFF,TGCGCCAGCAGCCAAATCAAAAGGGGTGAAGCTTTCTTT
NA,NA,TRBJ2-7,TRBV7-2,CASSSGVQGLYF,TGTGCCAGCAGCTCAGGAGTCCAGGGACTGTACTTC
TRBD1,few,TRBJ1-1,TRBV9,CASSVGADRAVTEAFF,TGTGCCAGCAGCGTAGGAGCGGACAGGGCGGTCACTGAAGCTTTCTTT
TRBD2,NA,TRBJ2-3,TRBV9,CASSPGLGRDTQYF,TGTGCCAGCAGCCCCGGACTAGGTCGTGATACGCAGTATTTT
NA,NA,TRBJ1-6,TRBV2,CASSTEGLYNSPLHF,TGTGCCAGCAGTACGGAGGGGCTCTATAATTCACCCCTCCACTTT
TRBD1,NA,TRBJ1-4,TRBV5-1,CASSRGQANEKLFF,TGCGCCAGCAGCCGGGGACAGGCTAATGAAAAACTGTTTTTT
NA,few,TRBJ2-6,TRBV10-3,CAISESNSGANVLTF,TGTGCCATCAGTGAGTCAAACTCTGGGGCCAACGTCCTGACTTTC
NA,once,TRBJ1-5,TRBV2,CASSEGRGYDNQPQHF,TGTGCCAGCAGTGAGGGTAGGGGGTATGACAATCAGCCCCAGCATTTT
NA,NA,TRBJ2-3,TRBV14,CASSIRTPSGDTQYF,TGTGCCAGCAGCATACGGACGCCCTCGGGAGATACGCAGTATTTT
NA,NA,TRBJ2-3,TRBV30,CAWSRGRHSDTQYF,TGTGCCTGGAGTCGAGGGAGACACTCGGATACGCAGTATTTT
NA,NA,TRBJ2-2,TRBV11-3,CASSSRRGARTGELFF,TGTGCCAGCAGCTCAAGGAGGGGGGCGCGTACCGGGGAGCTGTTTTTT
NA,NA,TRBJ1-2,TRBV5-4,CASSTGDTNYGYTF,TGTGCCAGCAGTACAGGAGACACTAACTATGGCTACACCTTC
NA,NA,TRBJ1-2,TRBV19,CASSNTGRVTAGYTF,TGTGCCAGTAGTAATACGGGCAGGGTGACGGCTGGCTACACCTTC
NA,NA,TRBJ2-3,TRBV6-6,CASSQGPDTQYF,TGTGCCAGCAGTCAGGGGCCAGATACGCAGTATTTT
NA,few,TRBJ2-5,TRBV29-1,CSVGESNF,TGCAGCGTTGGAGAAAGTAACTTC
NA,NA,TRBJ1-2,TRBV18,CASSPAGQHTPNYGYTF,TGTGCCAGCTCACCGGCGGGACAACATACTCCTAACTATGGCTACACCTTC
NA,NA,TRBJ2-3,TRBV28,CASSPPTDTQYF,TGTGCCAGCAGTCCGCCCACAGATACGCAGTATTTT